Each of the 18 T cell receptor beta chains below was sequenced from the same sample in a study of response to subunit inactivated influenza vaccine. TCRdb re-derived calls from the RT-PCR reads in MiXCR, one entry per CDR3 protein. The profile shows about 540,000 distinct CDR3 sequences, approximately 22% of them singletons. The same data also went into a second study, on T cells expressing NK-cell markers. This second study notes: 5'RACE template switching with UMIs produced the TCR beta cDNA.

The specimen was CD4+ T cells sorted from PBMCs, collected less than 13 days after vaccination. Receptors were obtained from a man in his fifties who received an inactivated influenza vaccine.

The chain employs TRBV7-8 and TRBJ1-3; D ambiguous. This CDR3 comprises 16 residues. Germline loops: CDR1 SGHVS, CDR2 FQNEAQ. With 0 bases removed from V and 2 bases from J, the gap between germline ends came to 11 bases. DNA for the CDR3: TGTGCCAGCAGCTTAGCAGGAAGAGGGCCTGGAAACACCATATATTTT. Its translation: CASSLAGRGPGNTIYF. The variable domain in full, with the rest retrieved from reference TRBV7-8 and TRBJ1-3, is GAGVSQSPRYKVAKRGQDVALRCDPISGHVSLFWYQQALGQGPEFLTYFQNEAQLDKSGLPSDRFFAERPEGSVSTLKIQRTQQEDSAVYLCASSLAGRGPGNTIYFGEGSWLTVV.

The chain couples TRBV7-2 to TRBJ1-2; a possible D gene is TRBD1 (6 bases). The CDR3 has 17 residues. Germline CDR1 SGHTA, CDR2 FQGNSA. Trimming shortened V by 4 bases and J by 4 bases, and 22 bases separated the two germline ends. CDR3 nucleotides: TGTGCCAGCAGCTCGACAGGTCTCATCCCATACCCCTATGGCTACACCTTC. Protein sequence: CASSSTGLIPYPYGYTF.

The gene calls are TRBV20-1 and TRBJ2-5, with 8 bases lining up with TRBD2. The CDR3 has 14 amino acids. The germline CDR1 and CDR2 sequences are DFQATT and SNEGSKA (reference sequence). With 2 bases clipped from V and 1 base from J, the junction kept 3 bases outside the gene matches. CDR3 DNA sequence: TGCAGTGCTAGACCGGGAGGGCTCCAAGAGACCCAGTACTTC. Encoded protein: CSARPGGLQETQYF.

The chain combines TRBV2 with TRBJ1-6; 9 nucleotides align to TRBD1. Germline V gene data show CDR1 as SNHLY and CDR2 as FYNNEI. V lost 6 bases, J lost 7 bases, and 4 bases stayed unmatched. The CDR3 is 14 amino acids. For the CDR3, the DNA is TGTGCCAGCAGAGCTGACAGGGGGAATTCACCCCTCCACTTT. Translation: CASRADRGNSPLHF. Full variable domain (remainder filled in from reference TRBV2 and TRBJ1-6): EPEVTQTPSHQVTQMGQEVILRCVPISNHLYFYWYRQILGQKVEFLVSFYNNEISEKSEIFDDQFSVERPDGSNFTLKIRSTKLEDSAMYFCASRADRGNSPLHFGNGTRLTVT.

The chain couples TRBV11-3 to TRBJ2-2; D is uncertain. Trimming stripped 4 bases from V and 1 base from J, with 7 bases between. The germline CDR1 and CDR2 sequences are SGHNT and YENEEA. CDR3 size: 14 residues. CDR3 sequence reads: CASSSFGNTGELFF. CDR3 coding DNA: TGTGCCAGCAGCTCCTTCGGGAACACCGGGGAGCTGTTTTTT.

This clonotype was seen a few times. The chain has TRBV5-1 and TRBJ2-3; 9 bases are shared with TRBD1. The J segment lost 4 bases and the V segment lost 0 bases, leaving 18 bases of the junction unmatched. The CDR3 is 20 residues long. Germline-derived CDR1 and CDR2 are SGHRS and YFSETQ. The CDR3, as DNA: TGCGCCAGCAGCTTGGACCCCTGGGACAGGGTCCTTGAGGTGCCAGATACGCAGTATTTT. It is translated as CASSLDPWDRVLEVPDTQYF.

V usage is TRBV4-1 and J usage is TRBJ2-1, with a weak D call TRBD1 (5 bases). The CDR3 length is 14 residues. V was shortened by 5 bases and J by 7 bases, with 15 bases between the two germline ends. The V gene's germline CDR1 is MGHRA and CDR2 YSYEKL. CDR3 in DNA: TGCGCCAGCAGCGTCCAATTGACAGATAATGAGCAGTTCTTC. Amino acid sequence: CASSVQLTDNEQFF.

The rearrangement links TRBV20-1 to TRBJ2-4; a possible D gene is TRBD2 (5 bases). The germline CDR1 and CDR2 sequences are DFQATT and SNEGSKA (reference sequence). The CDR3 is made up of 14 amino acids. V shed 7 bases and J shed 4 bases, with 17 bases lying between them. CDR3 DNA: TGCAGTGTCCCCCCGCGGGTAGCAAAAAACATTCAGTACTTC. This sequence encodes CSVPPRVAKNIQYF.

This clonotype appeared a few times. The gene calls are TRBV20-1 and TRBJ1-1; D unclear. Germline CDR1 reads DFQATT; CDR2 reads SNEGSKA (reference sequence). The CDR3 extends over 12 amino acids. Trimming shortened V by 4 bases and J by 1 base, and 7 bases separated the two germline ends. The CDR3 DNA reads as TGCAGTGCTACCCGGTCGAACACTGAAGCTTTCTTT. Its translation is CSATRSNTEAFF.

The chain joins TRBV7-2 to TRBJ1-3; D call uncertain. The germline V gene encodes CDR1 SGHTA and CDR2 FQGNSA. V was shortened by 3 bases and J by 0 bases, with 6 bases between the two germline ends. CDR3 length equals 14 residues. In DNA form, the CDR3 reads TGTGCCAGCAGCTTTCGCCGCTCTGGAAACACCATATATTTT. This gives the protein CASSFRRSGNTIYF. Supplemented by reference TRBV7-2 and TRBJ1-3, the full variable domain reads GAGVSQSPSNKVTEKGKDVELRCDPISGHTALYWYRQSLGQGLEFLIYFQGNSAPDKSGLPSDRFSAERTGGSVSTLTIQRTQQEDSAVYLCASSFRRSGNTIYFGEGSWLTVV.

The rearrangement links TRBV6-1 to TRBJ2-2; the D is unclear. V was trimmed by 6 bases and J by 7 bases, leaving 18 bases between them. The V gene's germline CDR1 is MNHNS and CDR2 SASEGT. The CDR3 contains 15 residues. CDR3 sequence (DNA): TGTGCCAGCAGCGTGGATTTCCCTCTCCGCGGGGAGCTGTTTTTT. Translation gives CASSVDFPLRGELFF.

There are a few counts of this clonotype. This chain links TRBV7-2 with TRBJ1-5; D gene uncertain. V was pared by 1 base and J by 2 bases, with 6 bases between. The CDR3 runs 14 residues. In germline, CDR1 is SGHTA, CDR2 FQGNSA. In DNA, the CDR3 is TGTGCCAGCAGCTTAGTTGTGGGCAATCAGCCCCAGCATTTT. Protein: CASSLVVGNQPQHF.

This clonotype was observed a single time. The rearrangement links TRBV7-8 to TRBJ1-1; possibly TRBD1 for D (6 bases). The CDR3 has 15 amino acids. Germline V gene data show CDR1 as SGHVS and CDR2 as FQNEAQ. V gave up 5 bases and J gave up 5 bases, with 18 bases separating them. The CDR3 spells CASSALGGHRTEAFF. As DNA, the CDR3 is TGTGCCAGCAGCGCACTCGGGGGGCATAGAACTGAAGCTTTCTTT.

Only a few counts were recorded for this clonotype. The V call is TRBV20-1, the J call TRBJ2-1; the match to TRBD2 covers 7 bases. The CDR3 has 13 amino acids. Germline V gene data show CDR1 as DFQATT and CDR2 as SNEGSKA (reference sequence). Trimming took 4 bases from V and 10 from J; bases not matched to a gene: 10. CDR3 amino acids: CSAIRAGPREQFF. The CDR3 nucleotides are TGCAGTGCTATAAGAGCGGGACCTCGCGAGCAGTTCTTC.

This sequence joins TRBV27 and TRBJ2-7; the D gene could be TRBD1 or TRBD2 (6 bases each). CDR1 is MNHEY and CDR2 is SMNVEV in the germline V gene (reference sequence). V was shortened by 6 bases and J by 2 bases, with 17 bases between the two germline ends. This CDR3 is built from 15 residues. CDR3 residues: CASRGGGQRAYEQYF. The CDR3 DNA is TGTGCCAGCAGAGGGGGAGGACAGCGAGCCTACGAGCAGTACTTC.

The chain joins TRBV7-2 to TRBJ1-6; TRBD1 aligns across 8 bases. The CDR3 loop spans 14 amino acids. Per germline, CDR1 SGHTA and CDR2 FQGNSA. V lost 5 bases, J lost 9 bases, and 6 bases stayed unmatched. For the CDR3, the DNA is TGTGCCAGCAGCCGGACAGGGATTCGTTCACCCCTCCACTTT. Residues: CASSRTGIRSPLHF.

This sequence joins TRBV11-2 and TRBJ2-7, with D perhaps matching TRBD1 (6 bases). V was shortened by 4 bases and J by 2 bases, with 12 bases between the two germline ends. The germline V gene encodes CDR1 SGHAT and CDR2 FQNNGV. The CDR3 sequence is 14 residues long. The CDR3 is CASSWGRGPYEQYF. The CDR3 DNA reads TGTGCCAGCAGCTGGGGCAGGGGCCCCTACGAGCAGTACTTC. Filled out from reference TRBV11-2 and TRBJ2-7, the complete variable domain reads EAGVAQSPRYKIIEKRQSVAFWCNPISGHATLYWYQQILGQGPKLLIQFQNNGVVDDSQLPKDRFSAERLKGVDSTLKIQPAKLEDSAVYLCASSWGRGPYEQYFGPGTRLTVT.

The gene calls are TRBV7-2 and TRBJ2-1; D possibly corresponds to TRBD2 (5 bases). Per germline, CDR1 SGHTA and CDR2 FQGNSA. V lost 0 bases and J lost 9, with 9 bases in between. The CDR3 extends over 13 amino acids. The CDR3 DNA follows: TGTGCCAGCAGCTTAGCGGGAGTAGGTGAGCAGTTCTTC. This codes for CASSLAGVGEQFF.